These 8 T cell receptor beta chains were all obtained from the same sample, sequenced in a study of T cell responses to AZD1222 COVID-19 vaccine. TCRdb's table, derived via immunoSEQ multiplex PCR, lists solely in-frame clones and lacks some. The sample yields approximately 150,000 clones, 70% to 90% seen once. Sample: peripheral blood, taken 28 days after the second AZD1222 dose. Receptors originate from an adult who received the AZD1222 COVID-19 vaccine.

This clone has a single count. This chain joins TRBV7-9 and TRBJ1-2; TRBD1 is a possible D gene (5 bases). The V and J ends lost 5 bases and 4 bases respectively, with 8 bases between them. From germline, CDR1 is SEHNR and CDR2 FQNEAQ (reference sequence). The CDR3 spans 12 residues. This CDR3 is CASSGDGYGYTF. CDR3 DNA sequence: TGTGCCAGCAGCGGGGACGGCTATGGCTACACCTTC.

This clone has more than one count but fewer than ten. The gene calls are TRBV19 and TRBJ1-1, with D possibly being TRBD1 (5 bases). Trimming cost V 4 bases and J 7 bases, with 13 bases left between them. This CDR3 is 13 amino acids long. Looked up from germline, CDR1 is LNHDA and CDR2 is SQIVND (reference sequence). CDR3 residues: CASSTQTAIEAFF. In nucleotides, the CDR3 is TGTGCCAGTAGTACCCAGACAGCGATTGAAGCTTTCTTT. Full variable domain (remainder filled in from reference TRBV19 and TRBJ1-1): DGGITQSPKYLFRKEGQNVTLSCEQNLNHDAMYWYRQDPGQGLRLIYYSQIVNDFQKGDIAEGYSVSREKKESFPLTVTSAQKNPTAFYLCASSTQTAIEAFFGQGTRLTVV.

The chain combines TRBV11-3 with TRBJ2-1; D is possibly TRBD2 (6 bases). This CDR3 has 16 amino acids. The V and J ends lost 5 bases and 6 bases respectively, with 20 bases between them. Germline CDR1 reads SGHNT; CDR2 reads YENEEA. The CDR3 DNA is TGTGCCAGCAGCCCCCGCGCGGGGCCCCGGGTCAATGAGCAGTTCTTC. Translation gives CASSPRAGPRVNEQFF.

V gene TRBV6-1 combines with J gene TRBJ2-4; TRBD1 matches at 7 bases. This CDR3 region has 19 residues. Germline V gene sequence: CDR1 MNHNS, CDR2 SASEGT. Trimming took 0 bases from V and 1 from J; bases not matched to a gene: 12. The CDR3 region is CASSEAGAGGERAKNIQYF. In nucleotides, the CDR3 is TGTGCCAGCAGTGAAGCGGGGGCAGGGGGTGAGAGGGCCAAAAACATTCAGTACTTC.

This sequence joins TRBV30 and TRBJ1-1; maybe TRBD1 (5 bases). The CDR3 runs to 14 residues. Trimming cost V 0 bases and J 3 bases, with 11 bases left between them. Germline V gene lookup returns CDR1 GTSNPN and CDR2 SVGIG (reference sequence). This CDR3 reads CAWSVTGGYTEAFF. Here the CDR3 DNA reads TGTGCCTGGAGTGTTACCGGGGGTTACACTGAAGCTTTCTTT.

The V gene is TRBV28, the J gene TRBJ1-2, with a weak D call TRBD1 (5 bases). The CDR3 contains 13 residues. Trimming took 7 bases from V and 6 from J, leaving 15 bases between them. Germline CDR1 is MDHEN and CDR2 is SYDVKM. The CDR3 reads CASTPRGRHGYTF. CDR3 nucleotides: TGTGCCAGCACCCCGAGGGGACGGCATGGCTACACCTTC.

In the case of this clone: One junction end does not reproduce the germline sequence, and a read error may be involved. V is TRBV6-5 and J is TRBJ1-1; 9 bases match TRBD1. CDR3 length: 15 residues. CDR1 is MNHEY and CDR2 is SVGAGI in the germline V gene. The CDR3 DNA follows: TGTGCCAGCAGCTACTGGACAGGGGTTGGCACTGAAGCTTTCTTT. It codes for CASSYWTGVGTEAFF.

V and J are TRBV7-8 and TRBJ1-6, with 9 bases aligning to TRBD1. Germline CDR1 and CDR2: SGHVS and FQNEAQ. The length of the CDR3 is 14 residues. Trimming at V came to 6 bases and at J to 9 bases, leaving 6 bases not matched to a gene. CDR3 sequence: CASRPGQGGSPLHF. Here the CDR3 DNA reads TGTGCCAGCAGGCCGGGACAGGGAGGTTCACCCCTCCACTTT.